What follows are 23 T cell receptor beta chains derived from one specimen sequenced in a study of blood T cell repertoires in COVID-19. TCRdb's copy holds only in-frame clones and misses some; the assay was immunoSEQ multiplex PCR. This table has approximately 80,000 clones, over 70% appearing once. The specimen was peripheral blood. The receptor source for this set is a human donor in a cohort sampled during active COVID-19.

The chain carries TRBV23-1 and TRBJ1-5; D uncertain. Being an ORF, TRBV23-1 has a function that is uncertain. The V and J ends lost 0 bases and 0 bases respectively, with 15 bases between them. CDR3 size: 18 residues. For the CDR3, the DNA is TGCGCCAGCAGTCAATCGCTCACAGAGAATATTAGCAATCAGCCCCAGCATTTT. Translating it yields CASSQSLTENISNQPQHF.

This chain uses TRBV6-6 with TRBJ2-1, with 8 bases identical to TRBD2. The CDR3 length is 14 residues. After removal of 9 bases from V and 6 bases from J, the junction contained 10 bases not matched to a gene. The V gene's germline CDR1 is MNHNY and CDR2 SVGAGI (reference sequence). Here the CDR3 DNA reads TGTGCCAGTGCGCTGGCGGGGGGCATCAATGAGCAGTTCTTC. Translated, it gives CASALAGGINEQFF.

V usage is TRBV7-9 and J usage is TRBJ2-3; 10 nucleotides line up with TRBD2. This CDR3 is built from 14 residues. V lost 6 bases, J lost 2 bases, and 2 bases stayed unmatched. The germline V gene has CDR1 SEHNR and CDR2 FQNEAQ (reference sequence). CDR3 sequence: CASRTSGFTDTQYF. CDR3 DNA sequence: TGTGCCAGCAGGACTAGCGGGTTCACAGATACGCAGTATTTT.

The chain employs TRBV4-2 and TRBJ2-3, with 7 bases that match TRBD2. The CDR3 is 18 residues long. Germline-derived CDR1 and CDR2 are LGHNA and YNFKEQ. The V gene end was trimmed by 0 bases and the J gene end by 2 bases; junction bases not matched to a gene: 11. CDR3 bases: TGTGCCAGCAGCCAAGATCAGTGGGCTAGCGGATCCACAGATACGCAGTATTTT. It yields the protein CASSQDQWASGSTDTQYF.

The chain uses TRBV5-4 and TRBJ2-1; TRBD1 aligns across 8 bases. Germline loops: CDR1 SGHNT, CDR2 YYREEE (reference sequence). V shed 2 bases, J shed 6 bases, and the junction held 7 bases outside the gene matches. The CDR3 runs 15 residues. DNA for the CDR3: TGTGCCAGCAGCTTCGTCGCAACAGGGGGCAATGAGCAGTTCTTC. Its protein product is CASSFVATGGNEQFF.

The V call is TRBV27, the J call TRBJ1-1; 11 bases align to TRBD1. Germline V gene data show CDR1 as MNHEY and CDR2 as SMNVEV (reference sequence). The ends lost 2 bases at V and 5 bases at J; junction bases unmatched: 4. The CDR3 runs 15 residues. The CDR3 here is CASSLGQGALTEAFF. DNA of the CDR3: TGTGCCAGCAGTTTAGGACAGGGGGCGCTAACTGAAGCTTTCTTT.

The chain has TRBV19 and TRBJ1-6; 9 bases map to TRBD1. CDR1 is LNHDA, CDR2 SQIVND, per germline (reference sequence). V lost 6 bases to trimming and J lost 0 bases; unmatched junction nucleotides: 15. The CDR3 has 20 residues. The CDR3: CASRTGGTGLFGSYNSPLHF. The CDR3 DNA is TGTGCCAGTAGAACCGGCGGGACAGGGCTGTTTGGCTCCTATAATTCACCCCTCCACTTT.

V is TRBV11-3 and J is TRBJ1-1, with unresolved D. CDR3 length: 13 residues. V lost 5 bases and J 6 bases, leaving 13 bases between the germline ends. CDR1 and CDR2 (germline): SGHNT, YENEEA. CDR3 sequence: CASSLRDWSEAFF. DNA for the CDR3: TGTGCCAGCAGCCTTAGAGATTGGTCTGAAGCTTTCTTT.

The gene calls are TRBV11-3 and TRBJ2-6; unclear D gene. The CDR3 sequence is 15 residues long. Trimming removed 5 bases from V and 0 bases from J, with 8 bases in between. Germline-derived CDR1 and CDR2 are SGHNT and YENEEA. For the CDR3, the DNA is TGTGCCAGCAGCCTAAGAAACTCTGGGGCCAACGTCCTGACTTTC. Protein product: CASSLRNSGANVLTF.

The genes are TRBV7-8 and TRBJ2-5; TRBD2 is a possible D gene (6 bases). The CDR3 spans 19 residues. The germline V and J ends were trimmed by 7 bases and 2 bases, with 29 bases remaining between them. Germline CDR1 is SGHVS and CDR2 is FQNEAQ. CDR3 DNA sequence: TGTGCCAGCACACCGCTTCTGGTCGGCGGGACTTCTTATCAAGAGACCCAGTACTTC. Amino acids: CASTPLLVGGTSYQETQYF.

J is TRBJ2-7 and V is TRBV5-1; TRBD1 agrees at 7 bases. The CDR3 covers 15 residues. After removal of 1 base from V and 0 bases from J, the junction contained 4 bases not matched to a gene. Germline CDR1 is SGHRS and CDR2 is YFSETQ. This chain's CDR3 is CASSLTWTGSYEQYF. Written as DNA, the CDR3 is TGCGCCAGCAGCTTGACCTGGACAGGCTCCTACGAGCAGTACTTC. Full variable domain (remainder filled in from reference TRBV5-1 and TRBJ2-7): KAGVTQTPRYLIKTRGQQVTLSCSPISGHRSVSWYQQTPGQGLQFLFEYFSETQRNKGNFPGRFSGRQFSNSRSEMNVSTLELGDSALYLCASSLTWTGSYEQYFGPGTRLTVT.

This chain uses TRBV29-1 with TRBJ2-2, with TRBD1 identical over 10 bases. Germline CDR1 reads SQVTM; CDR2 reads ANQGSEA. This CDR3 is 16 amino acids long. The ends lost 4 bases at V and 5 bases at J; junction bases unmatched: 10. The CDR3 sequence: CSVVDRGSALTGELFF. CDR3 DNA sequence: TGCAGCGTTGTGGACAGGGGGAGCGCTTTAACCGGGGAGCTGTTTTTT.

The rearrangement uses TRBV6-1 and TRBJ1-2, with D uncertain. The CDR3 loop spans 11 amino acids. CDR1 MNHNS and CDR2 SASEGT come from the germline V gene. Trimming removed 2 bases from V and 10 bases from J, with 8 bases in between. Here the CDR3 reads CASSEQSAYTF. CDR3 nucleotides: TGTGCCAGCAGTGAACAGAGCGCCTACACCTTC.

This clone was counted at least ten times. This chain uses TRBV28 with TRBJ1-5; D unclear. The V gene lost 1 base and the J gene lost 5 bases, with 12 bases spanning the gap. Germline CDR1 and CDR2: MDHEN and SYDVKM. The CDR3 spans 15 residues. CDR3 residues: CASSLLMAFHQPQHF. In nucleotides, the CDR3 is TGTGCCAGCAGTTTATTGATGGCATTTCATCAGCCCCAGCATTTT.

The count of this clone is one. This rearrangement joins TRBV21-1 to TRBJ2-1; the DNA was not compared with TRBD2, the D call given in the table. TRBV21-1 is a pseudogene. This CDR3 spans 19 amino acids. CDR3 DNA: TGTGCCAGCAGCAAATGGAATAGCGGGGGGCCCCCGGCCTACAATGAGCAGTTCTTC. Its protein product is CASSKWNSGGPPAYNEQFF.

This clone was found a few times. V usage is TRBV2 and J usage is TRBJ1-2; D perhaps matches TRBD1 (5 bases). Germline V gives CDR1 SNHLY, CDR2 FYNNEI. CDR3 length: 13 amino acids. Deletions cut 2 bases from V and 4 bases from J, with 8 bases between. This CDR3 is CASSEQGLYGYTF. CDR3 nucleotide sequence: TGTGCCAGCAGTGAACAGGGTCTCTATGGCTACACCTTC.

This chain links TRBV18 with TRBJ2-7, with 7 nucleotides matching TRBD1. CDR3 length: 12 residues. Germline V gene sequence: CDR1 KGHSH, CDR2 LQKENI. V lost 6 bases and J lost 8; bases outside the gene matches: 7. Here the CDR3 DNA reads TGTGCCAGCTCCCTAGACAGGGCCAAGCAGTACGTC. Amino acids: CASSLDRAKQYV.

CDR3 sequence reads: CASSPREREGRETQYF. CDR3 bases: TGTGCCAGCAGCCCCCGTGAGCGGGAGGGCCGAGAGACCCAGTACTTC. V usage is TRBV7-9 and J usage is TRBJ2-5; 10 bases align to TRBD2. The CDR3 runs to 16 residues. Trimming cost V 5 bases and J 4 bases; bases outside gene matches: 10. Germline V lookup: CDR1 SEHNR, CDR2 FQNEAQ (reference sequence).

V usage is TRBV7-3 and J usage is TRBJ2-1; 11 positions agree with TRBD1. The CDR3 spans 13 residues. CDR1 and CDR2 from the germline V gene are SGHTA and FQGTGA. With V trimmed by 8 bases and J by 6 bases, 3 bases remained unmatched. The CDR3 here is CASGQGAANEQFF. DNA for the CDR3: TGTGCCAGCGGACAGGGGGCGGCCAATGAGCAGTTCTTC.

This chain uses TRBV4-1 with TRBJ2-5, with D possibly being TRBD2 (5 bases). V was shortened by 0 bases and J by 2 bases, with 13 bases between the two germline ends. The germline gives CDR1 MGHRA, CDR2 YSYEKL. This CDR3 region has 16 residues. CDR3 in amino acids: CASSQDRESVQETQYF. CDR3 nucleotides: TGCGCCAGCAGCCAAGATAGGGAGTCGGTACAAGAGACCCAGTACTTC.

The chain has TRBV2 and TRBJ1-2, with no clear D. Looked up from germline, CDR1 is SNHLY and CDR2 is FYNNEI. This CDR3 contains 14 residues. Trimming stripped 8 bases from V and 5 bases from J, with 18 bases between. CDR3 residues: CASPPEGSPYGYTF. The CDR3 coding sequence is TGTGCCAGCCCCCCGGAGGGCTCCCCATATGGCTACACCTTC.

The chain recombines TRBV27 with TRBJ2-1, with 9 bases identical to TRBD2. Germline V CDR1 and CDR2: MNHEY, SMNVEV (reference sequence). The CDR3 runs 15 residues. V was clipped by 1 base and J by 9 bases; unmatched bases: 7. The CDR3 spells CASSLLAGGLTEQFF. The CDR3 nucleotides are TGTGCCAGCAGTTTATTGGCGGGAGGGCTGACTGAGCAGTTCTTC.

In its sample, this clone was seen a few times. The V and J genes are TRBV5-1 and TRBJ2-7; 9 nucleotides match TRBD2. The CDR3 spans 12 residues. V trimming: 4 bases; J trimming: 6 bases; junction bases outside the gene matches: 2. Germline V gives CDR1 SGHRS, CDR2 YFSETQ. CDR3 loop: CASSPSGIEQYV. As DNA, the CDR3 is TGCGCCAGCAGCCCTAGCGGGATCGAGCAGTACGTC.